One sample yielded the 29 T cell receptor beta chains listed below, sequenced in a study of cytomegalovirus exposure and HLA in healthy donors. The primer mix had 60 Vbeta and 13 Jbeta primers. Data came from immunoSEQ multiplex PCR; TCRdb stores just in-frame clones and leaves some out. The sample records fewer than 250,000 clones, about 80% being singletons. Sequencing was performed on PBMCs. The receptors come from a male donor in good health and CMV-seronegative.

The chain is built from TRBV5-1 and TRBJ1-2; the match to TRBD1 covers 7 bases. The CDR3 length is 14 residues. V was pared by 5 bases and J by 3 bases, with 7 bases of the junction left unmatched. Germline lookup yields CDR1 SGHRS and CDR2 YFSETQ. CDR3 protein: CASRKNDRDYGYTF. The CDR3 coding sequence is TGCGCCAGCAGAAAAAACGACAGGGACTATGGCTACACCTTC.

The V and J genes are TRBV30 and TRBJ2-2; D ambiguous. The CDR3 totals 14 residues. With 1 base removed from V and 6 bases from J, the gap between germline ends came to 12 bases. Germline CDR1 and CDR2: GTSNPN and SVGIG (reference sequence). This chain's CDR3 is CAWSGGYGSGELFF. The CDR3 nucleotides are TGTGCCTGGAGTGGAGGATATGGTTCCGGGGAGCTGTTTTTT.

The V and J genes are TRBV5-1 and TRBJ2-1; 7 positions agree with TRBD2. The germline V gene has CDR1 SGHRS and CDR2 YFSETQ. Trimming at V came to 6 bases and at J to 8 bases, leaving 17 bases not matched to a gene. This CDR3 spans 16 amino acids. CDR3 in DNA: TGCGCCAGCACCCCCCTAGCGGTTCGGGTTGGGTATGAGCAGTTCTTC. It is translated as CASTPLAVRVGYEQFF.

The chain couples TRBV7-8 to TRBJ2-2; 7 bases align to TRBD1. CDR1 and CDR2 (germline): SGHVS, FQNEAQ. This CDR3 has 15 residues. V dropped 5 bases and J dropped 1; count of bases not matched to a gene: 4. The CDR3 DNA reads TGTGCCAGCAGCACCGGGACAGAGAACACCGGGGAGCTGTTTTTT. The encoded protein is CASSTGTENTGELFF.

The chain employs TRBV15 and TRBJ2-5, with 11 bases identical to TRBD2. The CDR3 contains 15 residues. The junction had 3 bases not matched to a gene; V was cut back by 2 bases and J by 4 bases. Germline V CDR1 and CDR2: LNHNV, YYDKDF (reference sequence). The DNA for the CDR3 is TGTGCCACCAGCAGACCAGGACTAGCGGGAGAGACCCAGTACTTC. It specifies CATSRPGLAGETQYF. The full variable domain, its missing parts supplied by reference TRBV15 and TRBJ2-5, is DAMVIQNPRYQVTQFGKPVTLSCSQTLNHNVMYWYQQKSSQAPKLLFHYYDKDFNNEADTPDNFQSRRPNTSFCFLDIRSPGLGDTAMYLCATSRPGLAGETQYFGPGTRLLVL.

The V call is TRBV29-1, the J call TRBJ2-3; 7 bases are shared with TRBD2. The germline gives CDR1 SQVTM, CDR2 ANQGSEA. The CDR3 runs to 13 residues. V shed 4 bases, J shed 2 bases, and the junction held 3 bases outside the gene matches. The CDR3 is CSVGRGNTDTQYF. DNA for the CDR3: TGCAGCGTTGGGCGGGGGAACACAGATACGCAGTATTTT.

The chain is built from TRBV23-1 and TRBJ1-2, with 7 bases aligning to TRBD1. TRBV23-1 is sorted into the ORF group, with uncertain function. V lost 2 bases and J lost 6; bases outside the gene matches: 3. The CDR3 totals 13 residues. The CDR3: CASSQPGTDGYTF. The CDR3 nucleotides are TGCGCCAGCAGTCAACCCGGGACAGATGGCTACACCTTC.

The rearrangement joins TRBV15 to TRBJ2-5; 11 bases are shared with TRBD2. The CDR3 consists of 17 residues. Germline CDR1 and CDR2: LNHNV and YYDKDF (reference sequence). With V trimmed by 3 bases and J by 5 bases, 11 bases remained unmatched. The CDR3 loop is CATSSGRTTSGEETQYF. CDR3 coding DNA: TGTGCCACCAGCAGCGGTCGGACGACTAGCGGGGAGGAGACCCAGTACTTC. Combining the CDR3 with reference TRBV15 and TRBJ2-5 gives the whole variable domain DAMVIQNPRYQVTQFGKPVTLSCSQTLNHNVMYWYQQKSSQAPKLLFHYYDKDFNNEADTPDNFQSRRPNTSFCFLDIRSPGLGDTAMYLCATSSGRTTSGEETQYFGPGTRLLVL.

V usage is TRBV7-8 and J usage is TRBJ1-2; 9 bases map to TRBD1. Germline V gives CDR1 SGHVS, CDR2 FQNEAQ. This CDR3 comprises 14 residues. The junction had 7 bases not matched to a gene; V was cut back by 9 bases and J by 2 bases. The CDR3 loop reads CASHGQGRNYGYTF. The CDR3 region has the DNA TGTGCCAGTCACGGACAGGGGCGGAACTATGGCTACACCTTC.

This clone was counted only a few times. The rearrangement uses TRBV11-2 and TRBJ1-2; D gene ambiguous. Looked up from germline, CDR1 is SGHAT and CDR2 is FQNNGV. The V and J ends lost 5 bases and 8 bases respectively, with 15 bases between them. CDR3 length equals 13 residues. In DNA, the CDR3 is TGTGCCAGCAGCCCCGGACTGCCGTTAGGCTACACCTTC. Amino acid sequence: CASSPGLPLGYTF.

This chain connects TRBV4-2 to TRBJ2-7; 13 bases are a match to TRBD2. The V segment lost 3 bases and the J segment 2 bases; nucleotides outside the gene matches: 7. This CDR3 comprises 17 residues. Germline V gene data show CDR1 as LGHNA and CDR2 as YNFKEQ. For the CDR3, the DNA is TGTGCCAGCAGCCAGACGGGACTAGCGGGAAATACCTACGAGCAGTACTTC. The encoded protein is CASSQTGLAGNTYEQYF.

CDR3 loop: CASSLGQGFYNEQFF. The CDR3 DNA is TGTGCCAGCAGCTTAGGACAGGGTTTCTACAATGAGCAGTTCTTC. The chain joins TRBV7-3 to TRBJ2-1; 8 positions match TRBD1. This CDR3 has 15 residues. J was trimmed by 3 bases and V by 2 bases; bases with no gene match: 3. CDR1 SGHTA and CDR2 FQGTGA come from the germline V gene.

The chain combines TRBV5-6 with TRBJ1-2; D possibly corresponds to TRBD1 (5 bases). The CDR3 has 13 amino acids. Germline CDR1 and CDR2: SGHDT and YYEEEE. Trimming stripped 0 bases from V and 8 bases from J, with 11 bases between. The CDR3 spells CASSLGQGNGYTF. In DNA form, the CDR3 reads TGTGCCAGCAGCTTGGGTCAGGGAAACGGCTACACCTTC.

This chain joins TRBV6-5 and TRBJ2-7, with 10 positions matching TRBD1. Trimming at V came to 0 bases and at J to 5 bases, leaving 4 bases not matched to a gene. Germline lookup yields CDR1 MNHEY and CDR2 SVGAGI. This CDR3 is built from 15 residues. The DNA for the CDR3 is TGTGCCAGCAGTTACTCGGGAGGGACAGGGGACGAGCAGTACTTC. This sequence encodes CASSYSGGTGDEQYF.

The rearrangement uses TRBV9 and TRBJ2-1; 10 nucleotides match TRBD1. With V trimmed by 0 bases and J by 9 bases, 3 bases remained unmatched. Germline V lookup: CDR1 SGDLS, CDR2 YYNGEE. The CDR3 loop spans 14 amino acids. This CDR3 is CASSVETGGSEQFF. The CDR3 nucleotides read TGTGCCAGCAGCGTAGAGACAGGGGGCTCTGAGCAGTTCTTC.

The chain uses TRBV6-1 and TRBJ1-5; D not resolved. CDR1 MNHNS and CDR2 SASEGT come from the germline V gene. This CDR3 has 14 amino acids. V was shortened by 3 bases and J by 0 bases, with 6 bases between the two germline ends. CDR3 sequence (DNA): TGTGCCAGCAGTGAGGCAGATAGCAATCAGCCCCAGCATTTT. Translating gives CASSEADSNQPQHF.

The chain is built from TRBV7-2 and TRBJ2-5; TRBD2 aligns across 15 bases. V lost 5 bases and J lost 3; bases outside the gene matches: 4. Germline CDR1 reads SGHTA; CDR2 reads FQGNSA. There are 16 residues in the CDR3. The CDR3 DNA reads TGTGCCAGCAGCGTCGGGACTAGCGGGAGGAAAGAGACCCAGTACTTC. Translating it yields CASSVGTSGRKETQYF.

This chain joins TRBV10-2 and TRBJ2-1; TRBD2 matches 13 bases. This CDR3 is built from 16 residues. V was clipped by 4 bases and J by 2 bases; unmatched bases: 2. The germline CDR1 and CDR2 sequences are WSHSY and SAAADI. CDR3 nucleotide sequence: TGCGCCAGCAGTGTGACTAGCGGGGGGCCCTACAATGAGCAGTTCTTC. Residues: CASSVTSGGPYNEQFF.

This clone was detected once. The chain carries TRBV11-3 and TRBJ2-5, with D uncertain. The germline V and J ends were trimmed by 0 bases and 3 bases, with 5 bases remaining between them. CDR1 is SGHNT and CDR2 is YENEEA in the germline V gene. The CDR3 covers 13 residues. The CDR3 is CASSLDPEETQYF. The DNA for the CDR3 is TGTGCCAGCAGCTTAGATCCAGAAGAGACCCAGTACTTC.

This clone has a handful of counts. This rearrangement joins TRBV2 to TRBJ2-1; 10 bases are shared with TRBD2. CDR1 and CDR2 (germline): SNHLY, FYNNEI. The junction had 1 base not matched to a gene; V was cut back by 3 bases and J by 2 bases. The CDR3 is made up of 15 amino acids. CDR3 loop: CASSDSGGTYNEQFF. The CDR3 DNA follows: TGTGCCAGCAGTGATAGCGGGGGGACCTACAATGAGCAGTTCTTC.

On this clone: At the DNA level, this CDR3 is encoded by other sequences in the same sample as well. The rearrangement links TRBV29-1 to TRBJ2-7; 10 nucleotides agree with TRBD1. In germline, CDR1 is SQVTM, CDR2 ANQGSEA. CDR3 size: 12 residues. Trimming cost V 6 bases and J 3 bases; bases outside gene matches: 2. The CDR3 sequence is CSVGQGFYEQYF. The DNA for the CDR3 is TGCAGCGTGGGACAGGGGTTCTACGAGCAGTACTTC.

The chain carries TRBV10-3 and TRBJ2-2, with 13 bases identical to TRBD2. The CDR3 is 14 amino acids. The V gene end was trimmed by 6 bases and the J gene end by 5 bases; junction bases not matched to a gene: 0. Germline V gene lookup returns CDR1 ENHRY and CDR2 SYGVKD. CDR3 sequence reads: CAIRLAGGTGELFF. CDR3 DNA sequence: TGTGCCATCAGACTAGCGGGAGGGACCGGGGAGCTGTTTTTT.

Turning to this clone: A read error may produce the germline difference seen at one junction end. This chain links TRBV19 with TRBJ1-5; D is ambiguous. The germline V gene encodes CDR1 LNHDA and CDR2 SQIVND (reference sequence). This CDR3 is 14 amino acids long. CDR3 nucleotide sequence: TGTGCCAGTAGCATAGGAAGGCGGCATCAGCCCCAGCATTTT. This sequence encodes CASSIGRRHQPQHF.

In the case of this clone: The same CDR3 can be traced to other DNA sequences in this sample. V gene TRBV5-6 combines with J gene TRBJ1-5, with TRBD1 as a possible D gene (6 bases). The V and J ends lost 0 bases and 3 bases respectively, with 13 bases between them. Germline V CDR1 and CDR2: SGHDT, YYEEEE. CDR3 length: 16 residues. CDR3 region: CASSLGAGAVNQPQHF. The CDR3 nucleotides are TGTGCCAGCAGCTTGGGGGCAGGGGCAGTCAATCAGCCCCAGCATTTT.

The chain couples TRBV19 to TRBJ1-1; 7 bases agree with TRBD1. The germline V gene encodes CDR1 LNHDA and CDR2 SQIVND (reference sequence). J lost 1 base, V lost 4 bases, and 3 bases had no gene match. This CDR3 region has 14 residues. In DNA form, the CDR3 reads TGTGCCAGTAGTACGGACAGGAGGAACACTGAAGCTTTCTTT. This encodes CASSTDRRNTEAFF.

This clone appeared a few times. This chain joins TRBV27 and TRBJ2-1; 7 bases are a match to TRBD2. The germline gives CDR1 MNHEY, CDR2 SMNVEV (reference sequence). The V gene end was trimmed by 6 bases and the J gene end by 5 bases; junction bases not matched to a gene: 13. The CDR3 has 16 amino acids. CDR3 sequence reads: CASSPWAGAGHNEQFF. In DNA, the CDR3 is TGTGCCAGCAGCCCTTGGGCGGGAGCCGGGCACAATGAGCAGTTCTTC.

CDR3 in amino acids: CASSPQAGYDTEAFF. The CDR3 coding sequence is TGTGCCAGCAGCCCCCAGGCGGGGTATGACACTGAAGCTTTCTTT. The V and J genes are TRBV7-9 and TRBJ1-1; D gene unclear. The germline V gene has CDR1 SEHNR and CDR2 FQNEAQ (reference sequence). Trimming took off 5 bases at V and 3 bases at J, with 16 bases between the two ends. This CDR3 is built from 15 residues.

The chain uses TRBV27 and TRBJ1-2; TRBD1 aligns across 9 bases. Germline assignment: CDR1 MNHEY and CDR2 SMNVEV (reference sequence). The CDR3 extends over 15 amino acids. V shed 4 bases and J 5 bases; nucleotides not matched to a gene: 8. The CDR3 region has the DNA TGTGCCAGCAGTTCCCTCCCGGGACAGGGTTATGGCTACACCTTC. It translates to CASSSLPGQGYGYTF.

The chain is built from TRBV4-2 and TRBJ2-3, with D perhaps matching TRBD1 (6 bases). Trimming took 1 base from V and 2 from J, leaving 10 bases between them. The CDR3 contains 15 residues. CDR1 and CDR2 from the germline V gene are LGHNA and YNFKEQ. In nucleotides, the CDR3 is TGTGCCAGCAGCCAAGGTGGGACAAACACAGATACGCAGTATTTT. Its protein product is CASSQGGTNTDTQYF.